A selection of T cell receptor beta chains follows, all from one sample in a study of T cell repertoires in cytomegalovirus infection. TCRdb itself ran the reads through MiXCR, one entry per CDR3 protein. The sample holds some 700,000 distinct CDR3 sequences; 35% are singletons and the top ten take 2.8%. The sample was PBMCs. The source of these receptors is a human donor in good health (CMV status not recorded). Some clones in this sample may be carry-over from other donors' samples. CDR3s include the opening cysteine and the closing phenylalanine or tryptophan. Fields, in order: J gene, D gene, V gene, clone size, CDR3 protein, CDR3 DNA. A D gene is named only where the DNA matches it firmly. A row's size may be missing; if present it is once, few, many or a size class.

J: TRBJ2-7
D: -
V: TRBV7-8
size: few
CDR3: CASSLNVWSGNEQYF
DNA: TGTGCCAGCAGCTTAAACGTTTGGTCTGGGAATGAGCAGTACTTC

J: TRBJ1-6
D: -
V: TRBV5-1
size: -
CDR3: CASRSWTDTHNSPLHF
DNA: TGCGCCAGCAGATCCTGGACGGACACACATAATTCACCCCTCCACTTT

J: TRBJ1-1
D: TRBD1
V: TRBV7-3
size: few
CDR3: CASSLRGGTANTEAFF
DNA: TGTGCCAGCAGCCTTAGGGGCGGGACAGCGAACACTGAAGCTTTCTTT

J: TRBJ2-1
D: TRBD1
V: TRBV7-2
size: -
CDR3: CASSLLGTGYGNEQFF
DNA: TGTGCCAGCAGCTTACTAGGGACAGGGTACGGCAATGAGCAGTTCTTC

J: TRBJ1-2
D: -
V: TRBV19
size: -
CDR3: CASRSGRGTKFEGYTF
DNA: TGTGCCAGTAGAAGCGGAAGGGGGACGAAGTTTGAGGGCTACACCTTC

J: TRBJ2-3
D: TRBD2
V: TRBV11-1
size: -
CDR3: CASSLLAGDPTDTQYF
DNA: TGTGCCAGCAGCTTATTAGCGGGAGACCCTACAGATACGCAGTATTTT

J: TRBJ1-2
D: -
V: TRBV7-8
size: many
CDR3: CASSLAGSGRNNYGYTF
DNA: TGTGCCAGCAGCTTAGCGGGGTCGGGCAGGAACAACTATGGCTACACCTTC

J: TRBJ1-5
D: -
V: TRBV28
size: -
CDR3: CASSLGIQHF
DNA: TGTGCCAGCAGTTTGGGCATCCAGCATTTT

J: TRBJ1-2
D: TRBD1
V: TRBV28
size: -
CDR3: CASSAQGRLYYGYTF
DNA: TGTGCCAGCAGTGCACAGGGGAGATTGTACTATGGCTACACCTTC

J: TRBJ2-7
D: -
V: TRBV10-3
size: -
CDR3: CAIQSSYEQYF
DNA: TGTGCCATTCAGAGCTCCTACGAGCAGTACTTC

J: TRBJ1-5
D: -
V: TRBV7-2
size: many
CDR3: CASSFRRAQGQPQHF
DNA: TGTGCCAGCAGCTTTCGCAGGGCTCAGGGTCAGCCCCAGCATTTT

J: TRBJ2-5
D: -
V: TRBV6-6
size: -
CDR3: CASSDDALGGETQYF
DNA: TGTGCCAGCAGTGACGACGCATTGGGTGGGGAGACCCAGTACTTC

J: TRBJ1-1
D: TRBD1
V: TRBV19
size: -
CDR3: CASSTDRVAEAFF
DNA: TGTGCCAGTAGTACGGACAGGGTGGCTGAAGCTTTCTTT

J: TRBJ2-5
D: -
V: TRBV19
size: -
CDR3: CASSITGAFQETQYF
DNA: TGTGCCAGTAGTATAACGGGGGCGTTCCAAGAGACCCAGTACTTC

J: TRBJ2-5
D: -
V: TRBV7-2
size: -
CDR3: CASSLVAGDMTQYF
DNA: TGTGCCAGCAGCTTAGTGGCAGGGGATATGACCCAGTACTTC

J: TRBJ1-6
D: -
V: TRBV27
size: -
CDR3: CASGEGLGSPLHF
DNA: TGTGCCAGTGGGGAGGGTCTGGGTTCACCCCTCCACTTT

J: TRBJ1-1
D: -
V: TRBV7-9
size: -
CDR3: CASSSALPTVPNTEAFF
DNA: TGTGCCAGCAGCTCTGCCCTTCCGACAGTCCCGAACACTGAAGCTTTCTTT

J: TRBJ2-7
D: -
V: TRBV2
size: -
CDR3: CASSGYRATYEQYF
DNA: TGTGCCAGCTCGGGGTACAGAGCTACCTACGAGCAGTACTTC

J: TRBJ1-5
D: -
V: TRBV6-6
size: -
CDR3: CASSPPGLDQPQHF
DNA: TGTGCCAGCAGTCCCCCAGGGCTGGATCAGCCCCAGCATTTT

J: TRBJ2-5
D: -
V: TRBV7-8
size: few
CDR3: CASSLGLPLGQETQYF
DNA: TGTGCCAGCAGCTTAGGCCTCCCCTTGGGGCAAGAGACCCAGTACTTC

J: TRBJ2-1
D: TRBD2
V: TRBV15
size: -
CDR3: CATSYRGLGNEQFF
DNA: TGTGCCACCAGCTATAGGGGACTAGGCAATGAGCAGTTCTTC

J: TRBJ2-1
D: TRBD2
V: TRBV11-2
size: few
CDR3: CASRVIAGGPFHEQFF
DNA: TGTGCCAGCAGAGTTATAGCGGGGGGGCCATTTCATGAGCAGTTCTTC

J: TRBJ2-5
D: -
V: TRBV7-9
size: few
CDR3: CASSSGLGRLTQETQYF
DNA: TGTGCCAGCAGCTCTGGACTCGGGCGGCTAACCCAAGAGACCCAGTACTTC

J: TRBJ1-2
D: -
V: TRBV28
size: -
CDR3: CASSFASVGPANGYTF
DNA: TGTGCCAGCAGTTTCGCCTCGGTTGGACCTGCGAATGGCTACACCTTC

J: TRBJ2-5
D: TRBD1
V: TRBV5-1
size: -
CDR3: CASSPAWQGAPETQYF
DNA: TGCGCCAGCAGCCCAGCGTGGCAGGGGGCGCCTGAGACCCAGTACTTC

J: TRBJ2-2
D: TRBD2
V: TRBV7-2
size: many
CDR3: CASSFSGLAGDTGELFF
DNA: TGTGCCAGCAGCTTCTCAGGACTAGCGGGAGACACCGGGGAGCTGTTTTTT

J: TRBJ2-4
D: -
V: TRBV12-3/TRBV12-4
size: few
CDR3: CASSLMNEIDIQYF
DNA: TGTGCCAGCAGTTTAATGAATGAGATAGACATTCAGTACTTC

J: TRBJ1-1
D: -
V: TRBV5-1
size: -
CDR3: CASSAWPGVNTEAFF
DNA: TGCGCCAGCAGCGCCTGGCCGGGTGTGAACACTGAAGCTTTCTTT

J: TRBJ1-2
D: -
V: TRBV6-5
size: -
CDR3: CASSYALLSNYGYTF
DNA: TGTGCCAGCAGTTACGCCCTTTTGTCTAACTATGGCTACACCTTC

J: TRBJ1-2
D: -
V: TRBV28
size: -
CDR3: CASSRASGYTF
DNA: TGTGCCAGCAGTAGAGCTTCGGGCTACACCTTC

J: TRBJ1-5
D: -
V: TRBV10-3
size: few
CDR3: CAISGPGNQPQHF
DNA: TGTGCCATCAGCGGACCAGGGAATCAGCCCCAGCATTTT

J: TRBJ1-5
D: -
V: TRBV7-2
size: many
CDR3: CASSMTVPRGNQPQHF
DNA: TGTGCCAGCAGCATGACAGTCCCGAGGGGCAATCAGCCCCAGCATTTT

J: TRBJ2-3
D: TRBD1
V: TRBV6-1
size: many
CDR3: CASSGQGASVYTQYF
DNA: TGTGCCAGCAGTGGACAGGGGGCTTCAGTATATACGCAGTATTTT

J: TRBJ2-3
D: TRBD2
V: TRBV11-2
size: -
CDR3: CASSRLIAGGPGFLTQYF
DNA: TGTGCCAGCAGCCGATTGATAGCGGGAGGGCCGGGTTTTTTGACGCAGTATTTT

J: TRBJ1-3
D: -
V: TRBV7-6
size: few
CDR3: CASSLGRRAGNTIYF
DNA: TGTGCCAGCAGCTTAGGAAGGAGGGCTGGAAACACCATATATTTT

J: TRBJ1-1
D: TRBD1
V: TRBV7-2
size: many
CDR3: CASSSTGGQRTEAFF
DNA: TGTGCCAGCAGCTCGACAGGGGGCCAAAGGACTGAAGCTTTCTTT

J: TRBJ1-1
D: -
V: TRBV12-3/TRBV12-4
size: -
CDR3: CASSLSASNTEAFF
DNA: TGTGCCAGCAGTTTGTCGGCTTCGAACACTGAAGCTTTCTTT

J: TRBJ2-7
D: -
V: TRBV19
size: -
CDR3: CASSTQGSIYEQYF
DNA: TGTGCCAGTAGTACGCAGGGGAGTATCTACGAGCAGTACTTC

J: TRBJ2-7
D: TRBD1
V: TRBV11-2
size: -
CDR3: CASSLVLGTGPSYEQYF
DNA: TGTGCCAGCAGCTTAGTGTTGGGGACAGGACCATCCTACGAGCAGTACTTC

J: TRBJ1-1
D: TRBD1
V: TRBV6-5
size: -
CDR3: CASSGQGTAGAFF
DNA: TGTGCCAGCAGTGGACAGGGGACAGCGGGAGCTTTCTTT

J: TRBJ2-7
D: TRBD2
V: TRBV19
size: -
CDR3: CASAAGGSYEQYF
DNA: TGTGCCAGTGCAGCGGGGGGTTCCTACGAGCAGTACTTC

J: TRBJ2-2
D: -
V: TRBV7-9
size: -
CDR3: CASSPQGRASTGELFF
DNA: TGTGCCAGCAGCCCACAGGGTAGGGCGAGCACCGGGGAGCTGTTTTTT

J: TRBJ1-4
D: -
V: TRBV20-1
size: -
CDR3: CSARVPSRETLFF
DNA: TGCAGTGCTAGAGTCCCTTCGCGGGAAACACTGTTTTTT

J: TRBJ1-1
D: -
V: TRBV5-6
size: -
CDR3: CASSPIRGRLNTEAFF
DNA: TGTGCCAGCAGCCCCATCCGCGGCAGATTGAACACTGAAGCTTTCTTT

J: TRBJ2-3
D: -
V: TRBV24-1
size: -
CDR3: CATRGRGQFQDTQYF
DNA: TGTGCCACTAGGGGCCGTGGACAGTTTCAAGATACGCAGTATTTT

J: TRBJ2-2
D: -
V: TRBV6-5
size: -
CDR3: CASSYVPPPGELFF
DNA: TGTGCCAGCAGTTACGTTCCCCCCCCCGGGGAGCTGTTTTTT

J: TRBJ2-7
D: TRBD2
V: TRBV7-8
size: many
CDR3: CASSLAKLAGDGSYEQYF
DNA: TGTGCCAGCAGCTTAGCGAAGCTAGCGGGGGACGGATCCTACGAGCAGTACTTC

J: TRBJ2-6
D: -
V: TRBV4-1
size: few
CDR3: CASSLAAGAPASGANVLTF
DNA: TGCGCCAGCAGCCTAGCAGCAGGGGCTCCTGCCTCTGGGGCCAACGTCCTGACTTTC

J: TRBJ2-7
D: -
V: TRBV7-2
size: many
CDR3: CASSFLVGRGYGSSYEQYF
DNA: TGTGCCAGCAGCTTCCTCGTCGGTCGGGGTTACGGAAGCTCCTACGAGCAGTACTTC

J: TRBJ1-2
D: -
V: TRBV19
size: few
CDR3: CASSGRTVTYGYTF
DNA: TGTGCCAGTAGTGGACGGACGGTTACCTATGGCTACACCTTC

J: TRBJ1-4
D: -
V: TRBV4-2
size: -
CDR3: CASSQDAVTNEKLFF
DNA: TGTGCCAGCAGCCAAGATGCAGTAACTAATGAAAAACTGTTTTTT

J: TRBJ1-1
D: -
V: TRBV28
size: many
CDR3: CASTTAGRNTEAFF
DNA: TGTGCCAGCACCACGGCGGGCCGCAACACTGAAGCTTTCTTT

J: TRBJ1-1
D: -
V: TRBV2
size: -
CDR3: CASSVGPTEAFF
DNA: TGTGCCAGCAGTGTAGGTCCCACTGAAGCTTTCTTT

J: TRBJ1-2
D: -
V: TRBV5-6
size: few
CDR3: CASSLASPLQGYTF
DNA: TGTGCCAGCAGCTTGGCTTCCCCATTGCAAGGCTACACCTTC

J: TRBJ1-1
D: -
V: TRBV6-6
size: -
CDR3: CASTEGRRNTESFF
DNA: TGTGCCAGCACCGAGGGACGGCGGAACACTGAATCTTTCTTT

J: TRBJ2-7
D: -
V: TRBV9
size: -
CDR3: CASSGVHGYEQYF
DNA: TGTGCCAGCAGCGGGGTCCACGGCTACGAGCAGTACTTC

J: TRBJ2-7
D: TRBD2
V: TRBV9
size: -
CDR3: CASSDGTGLGEQYF
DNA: TGTGCCAGCAGCGATGGGACGGGACTAGGCGAGCAGTACTTC